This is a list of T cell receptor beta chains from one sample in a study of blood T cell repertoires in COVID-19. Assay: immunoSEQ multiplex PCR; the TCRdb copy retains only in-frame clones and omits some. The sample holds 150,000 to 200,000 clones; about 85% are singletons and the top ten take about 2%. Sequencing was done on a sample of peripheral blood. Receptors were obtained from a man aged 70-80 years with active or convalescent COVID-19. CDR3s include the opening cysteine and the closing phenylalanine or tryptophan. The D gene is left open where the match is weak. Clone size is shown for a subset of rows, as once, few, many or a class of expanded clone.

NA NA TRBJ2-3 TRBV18 CASSPQGRLPADTQYF TGTGCCAGCTCACCACAGGGGCGTTTACCTGCAGATACGCAGTATTTT
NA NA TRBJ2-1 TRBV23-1 CASSQSSGGEQFF TGCGCCAGCAGTCAATCTTCCGGGGGAGAGCAGTTCTTC
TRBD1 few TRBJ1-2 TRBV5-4 CASSLAPGQTGYGYTF TGTGCCAGCAGCTTGGCCCCGGGACAGACAGGCTATGGCTACACCTTC
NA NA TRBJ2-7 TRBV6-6 CASTSLGVSYEQYF TGTGCCAGCACCAGTTTAGGGGTCTCCTACGAGCAGTACTTC
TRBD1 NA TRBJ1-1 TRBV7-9 CASSPAQGPDTEAFF TGTGCCAGCAGCCCCGCACAGGGGCCCGACACTGAAGCTTTCTTT
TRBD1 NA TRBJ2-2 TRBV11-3 CASSLGGPTPTGELFF TGTGCCAGCAGCCTAGGGGGCCCTACCCCCACCGGGGAGCTGTTTTTT
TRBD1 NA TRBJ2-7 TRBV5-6 CASSMGQGYEQYF TGTGCCAGCAGCATGGGACAGGGCTACGAGCAGTACTTC
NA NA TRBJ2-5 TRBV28 CASSPFGGKETQYF TGTGCCAGCAGTCCCTTTGGAGGAAAAGAGACCCAGTACTTC
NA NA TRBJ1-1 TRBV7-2 CASSSPVRTEAFF TGTGCCAGCAGCTCACCGGTTCGCACTGAAGCTTTCTTT
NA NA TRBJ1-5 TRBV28 CASKTSTGEMSNQPQHF TGTGCCAGCAAAACTTCAACGGGGGAGATGAGCAATCAGCCCCAGCATTTT
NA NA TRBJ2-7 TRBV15 CATSNSGPYEQYF TGTGCCACCAGCAATTCCGGTCCCTACGAGCAGTACTTC
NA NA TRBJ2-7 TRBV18 CASSLQGTYEQYF TGTGCCAGCTCACTGCAGGGAACCTACGAGCAGTACTTC
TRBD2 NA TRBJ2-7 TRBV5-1 CASSSFPQGGGPPYEQYF TGCGCCAGCAGCTCTTTCCCCCAGGGCGGGGGGCCTCCCTACGAGCAGTACTTC
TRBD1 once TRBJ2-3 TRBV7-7 CASSSGTGSSTDTQYF TGTGCCAGCAGCTCTGGGACAGGGAGTAGCACAGATACGCAGTATTTT
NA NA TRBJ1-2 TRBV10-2 CASSEGGTGTVYGYTF TGCGCCAGCAGTGAAGGGGGTACCGGGACGGTTTATGGCTACACCTTC
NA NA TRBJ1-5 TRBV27 CASRPLRTESNQPQHF TGTGCCAGCAGACCTCTCCGGACAGAAAGCAATCAGCCCCAGCATTTT
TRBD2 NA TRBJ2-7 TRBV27 CASSLSTSGSFVF TGTGCCAGCAGTTTATCGACTAGCGGGAGTTTTGTCTTC
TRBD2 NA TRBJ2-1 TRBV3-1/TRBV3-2 CASSQGELAGGYYNEQFF TGTGCCAGCAGCCAAGGCGAACTAGCGGGAGGGTATTACAATGAGCAGTTCTTC
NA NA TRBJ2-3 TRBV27 CASTPAALITDTQYF TGTGCCAGCACCCCGGCGGCCCTGATAACGGATACGCAGTATTTT
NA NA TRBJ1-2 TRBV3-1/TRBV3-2 CASSQGPGEIYGYTF TGTGCCAGCAGCCAAGGGCCAGGGGAGATCTATGGCTACACCTTC
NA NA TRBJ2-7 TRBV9 CASSVGGTSSYEQYF TGTGCCAGCAGCGTAGGTGGTACCAGCTCCTACGAGCAGTACTTC
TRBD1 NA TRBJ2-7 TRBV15 CATSRPGQGELKYF TGTGCCACCAGCAGACCCGGACAGGGGGAGCTAAAGTACTTC
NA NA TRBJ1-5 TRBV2 CASSLQVAQPQHF TGTGCCAGCTCACTCCAGGTTGCCCAGCCCCAGCATTTT
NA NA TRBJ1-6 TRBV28 CARQAGAGPFYNSPLHF TGTGCCCGACAAGCTGGGGCAGGGCCTTTTTATAATTCACCCCTCCACTTT
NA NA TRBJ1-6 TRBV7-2 CASSESGHRNSPLHF TGTGCCAGCAGCGAGTCGGGACACCGTAATTCACCCCTCCACTTT
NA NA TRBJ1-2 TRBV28 CASHTPRGASYGYTF TGTGCCAGCCATACCCCGCGTGGGGCTTCTTATGGCTACACCTTC
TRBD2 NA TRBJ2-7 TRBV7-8 CASSLAGGSYEQYF TGTGCCAGCAGCTTAGCGGGAGGGAGCTACGAGCAGTACTTC
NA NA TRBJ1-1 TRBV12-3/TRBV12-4 CASSLDRIEAFF TGTGCCAGCAGTCTTGACAGGATTGAAGCTTTCTTT
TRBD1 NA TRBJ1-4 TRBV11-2 CASSFGQGNEKLFF TGTGCCAGCAGCTTCGGACAGGGGAATGAAAAACTGTTTTTT
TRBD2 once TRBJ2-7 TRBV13 CASSLEASGVMGTYEQYF TGTGCCAGCAGCTTAGAAGCTAGCGGGGTTATGGGGACCTACGAGCAGTACTTC
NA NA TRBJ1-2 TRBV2 CASMGGYGYTF TGTGCCAGCATGGGGGGCTATGGCTACACCTTC
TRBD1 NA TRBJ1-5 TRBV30 CAWSADRGYQPQHF TGTGCCTGGAGTGCGGACAGGGGTTATCAGCCCCAGCATTTT
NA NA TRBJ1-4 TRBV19 CASSHGVSIGEKLFF TGTGCCAGTAGCCACGGGGTATCTATAGGGGAAAAACTGTTTTTT
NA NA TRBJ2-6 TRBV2 CASSTQGTGANVLTF TGTGCCAGCAGTACACAGGGCACTGGGGCCAACGTCCTGACTTTC
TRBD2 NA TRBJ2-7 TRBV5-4 CASSLGSSGSWDEQYF TGTGCCAGCAGCTTGGGTTCTAGCGGGAGTTGGGACGAGCAGTACTTC
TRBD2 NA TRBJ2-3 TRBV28 CASSLGGNEDTQYF TGTGCCAGCAGTTTGGGGGGGAATGAAGATACGCAGTATTTT